The present TCR beta chain was sequenced within a study of cytomegalovirus exposure and HLA in healthy donors. Profiling relied on immunoSEQ multiplex PCR, and the TCRdb table lists in-frame clones only, not all of them. In the table there are around 150,000 clones, roughly 91% of which are singletons. Germline CDR1 and CDR2: GTSNPN and SVGIG (reference sequence). CDR3 length: 14 amino acids. V was pared by 4 bases and J by 4 bases, with 13 bases between. Sequencing was done on a sample of PBMCs. This chain uses TRBV30 with TRBJ2-2, with a weak D call TRBD2 (6 bases). The origin of this receptor is a man aged 18 to 35 in good health and CMV-seronegative. The CDR3 protein is CAWTADYRTGELFF. CDR3 nucleotide sequence: TGTGCCTGGACTGCGGACTATCGCACCGGGGAGCTGTTTTTT. Drawing the rest from reference TRBV30 and TRBJ2-2, the complete variable domain is SQTIHQWPATLVQPVGSPLSLECTVEGTSNPNLYWYRQAAGRGLQLLFYSVGIGQISSEVPQNLSASRPQDRQFILSSKKLLLSDSGFYLCAWTADYRTGELFFGEGSRLTVL.